Below, one TCR beta chain is given with its context. This sample is drawn from a study of CD8 T cells in Susac syndrome. The authors reverse transcribed roughly 0.5 to 1 ug RNA with random hexamers. TCRdb re-analysed the immunoSEQ multiplex PCR reads in MiXCR, keeping a single row per CDR3 protein. Of 300,000 or so distinct CDR3 sequences in the sample, 92% were seen once. V lost 7 bases to trimming and J lost 11 bases, with 27 bases between them. The germline gives CDR1 LGHDT, CDR2 YNNKEL (reference sequence). This CDR3 comprises 15 residues. This sequence was found in a human donor with multiple sclerosis. The sequenced sample consisted of CD4+ T cells from PBMCs. The chain is built from TRBV3-1 and TRBJ2-7; no definite D call. The CDR3 spells CASTPSREAESYEYF. The CDR3 DNA follows: TGTGCCAGCACCCCGTCCCGAGAGGCGGAAAGCTATGAGTACTTC.